This entry describes one T cell receptor beta chain. Its antigen remains unknown. Previously described methods with listed TCR primers produced the bulk TCR libraries. Using its own MiXCR run on the PCR reads, TCRdb lists one record per CDR3 protein. This sample has approximately 93,000 distinct CDR3 sequences, with nearly 25% found just once. This CDR3 has 14 residues. The V gene's germline CDR1 is MNHEY and CDR2 SMNVEV (reference sequence). J was trimmed by 2 bases and V by 9 bases; bases with no gene match: 6. With RNA at 10%, 30% or 50%, naive CD8 libraries came from roughly 20,000 to 1,000,000 sorted cells. The sorting of naive CD8 T cells used the CD8+CD4-CCR7+CD45RA+ phenotype. This record comes from a study of molecular identifiers for immune sequencing clone quantification. Findings and caveats of the study: Among roughly 910,000 naive cells, spiked Jurkat TCR RNA from a single cell was reportedly detectable.

The TCR originated in a human donor in good health. Some libraries in this study had Jurkat cell RNA spiked in. The rearrangement links TRBV27 to TRBJ2-1; 8 bases are a match to TRBD2. The source material was naive CD8+ T cells from blood, with Jurkat cell RNA spiked in. Sample subset: FACS-sorted CD8+CD4-CCR7+CD45RA+ naive T cells. The DNA of the CDR3 is TGTGCCAGTCGGGGGGGGGCGCCCTACAATGAGCAGTTCTTC. It yields the protein CASRGGAPYNEQFF.